This record looks at one TCR beta chain sequence and its context. Its specificity is not known. This sample is drawn from a study of a mutant IDH1 vaccine in newly diagnosed glioma. Study details: Patients got their first vaccination 4-6 weeks after radiotherapy alone, or with temozolomide cycles. Patients under treatment included around 60% males and 37.5% females and had a mean age of approximately 40 years. Patients arrived already treated with radiotherapy, temozolomide, or both, most having had both.

The CDR3 loop spans 14 amino acids. Germline V gene sequence: CDR1 GTSNPN, CDR2 SVGIG (reference sequence). The ends were cut back, 4 bases at V and 6 bases at J, with 16 bases in the middle. TCRdb keeps only in-frame clones here, not all; method: immunoSEQ multiplex PCR. The table includes around 40,000 clones, around 74% detected once. As for time point: week 23, last vaccination. Every vaccination contained 300 ug of the mutant IDH1 20-mer peptide and was paired with topical imiquimod. The donors had new WHO grade 3 or 4 astrocytomas; these were IDH1-mutant and ATRX-lost. Source: PBMCs, taken from a glioma patient whose treatment included an IDH1 peptide vaccine. The receptor's source is a man in his fifties or sixties with glioma. This chain joins TRBV30 and TRBJ1-5; TRBD1 is a possible D gene (5 bases). Here the CDR3 DNA reads TGTGCCTGGACCCCGGGGGGGGGTGGTCAGCCCCAGCATTTT. Its protein product is CAWTPGGGGQPQHF.